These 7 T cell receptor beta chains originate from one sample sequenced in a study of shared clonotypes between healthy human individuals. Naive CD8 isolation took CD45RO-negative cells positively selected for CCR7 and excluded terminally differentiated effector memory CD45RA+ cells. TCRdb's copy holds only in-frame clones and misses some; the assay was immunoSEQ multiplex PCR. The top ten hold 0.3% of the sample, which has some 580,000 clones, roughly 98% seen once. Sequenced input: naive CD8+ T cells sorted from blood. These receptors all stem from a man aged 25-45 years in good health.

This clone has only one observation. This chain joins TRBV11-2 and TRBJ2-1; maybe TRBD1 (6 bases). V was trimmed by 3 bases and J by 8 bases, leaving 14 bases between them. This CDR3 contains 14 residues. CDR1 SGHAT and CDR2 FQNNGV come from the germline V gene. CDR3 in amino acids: CASSFGTTGDEQFF. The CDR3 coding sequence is TGTGCCAGCAGCTTTGGGACAACCGGTGATGAGCAGTTCTTC.

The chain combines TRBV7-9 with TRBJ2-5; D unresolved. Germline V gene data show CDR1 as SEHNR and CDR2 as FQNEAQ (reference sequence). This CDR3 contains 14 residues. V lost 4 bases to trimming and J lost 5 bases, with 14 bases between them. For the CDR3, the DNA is TGTGCCAGCAGCTCGCCGGTTGCTACGGAGACCCAGTACTTC. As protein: CASSSPVATETQYF.

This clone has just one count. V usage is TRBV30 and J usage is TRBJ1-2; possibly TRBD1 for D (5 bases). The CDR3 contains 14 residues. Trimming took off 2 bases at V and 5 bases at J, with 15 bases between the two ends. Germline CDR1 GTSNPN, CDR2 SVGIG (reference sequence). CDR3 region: CAWSPPGVFYGYTF. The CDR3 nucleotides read TGTGCCTGGAGTCCCCCGGGGGTTTTTTATGGCTACACCTTC.

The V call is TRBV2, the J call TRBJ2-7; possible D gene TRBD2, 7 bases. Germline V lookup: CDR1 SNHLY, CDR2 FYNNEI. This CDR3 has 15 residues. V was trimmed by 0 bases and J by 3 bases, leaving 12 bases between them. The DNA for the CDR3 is TGTGCCAGCAGTGAAGCCAGAGGGGGGGACTACGAGCAGTACTTC. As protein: CASSEARGGDYEQYF. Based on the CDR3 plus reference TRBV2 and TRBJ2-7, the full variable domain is EPEVTQTPSHQVTQMGQEVILRCVPISNHLYFYWYRQILGQKVEFLVSFYNNEISEKSEIFDDQFSVERPDGSNFTLKIRSTKLEDSAMYFCASSEARGGDYEQYFGPGTRLTVT.

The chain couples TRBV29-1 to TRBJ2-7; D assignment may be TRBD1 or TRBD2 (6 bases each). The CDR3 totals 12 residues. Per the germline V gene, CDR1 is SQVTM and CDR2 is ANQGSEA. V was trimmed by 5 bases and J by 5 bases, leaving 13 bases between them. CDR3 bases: TGCAGCGTTCTTTGGGGGGCGCACGAGCAGTACTTC. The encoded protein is CSVLWGAHEQYF.

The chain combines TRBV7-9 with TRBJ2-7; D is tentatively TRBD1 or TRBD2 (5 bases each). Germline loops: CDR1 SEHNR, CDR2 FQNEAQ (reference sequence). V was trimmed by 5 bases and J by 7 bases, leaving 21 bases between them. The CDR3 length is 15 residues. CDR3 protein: CASSPRVAGEGEQYF. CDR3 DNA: TGTGCCAGCAGCCCCCGGGTGGCCGGAGAGGGGGAGCAGTACTTC.

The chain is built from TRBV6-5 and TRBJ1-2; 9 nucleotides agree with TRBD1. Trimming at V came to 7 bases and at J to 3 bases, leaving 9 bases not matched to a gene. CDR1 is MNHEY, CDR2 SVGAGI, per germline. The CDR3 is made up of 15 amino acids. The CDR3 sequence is CASTMGQGGYYGYTF. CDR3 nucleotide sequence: TGTGCCAGCACCATGGGACAGGGAGGGTACTATGGCTACACCTTC.